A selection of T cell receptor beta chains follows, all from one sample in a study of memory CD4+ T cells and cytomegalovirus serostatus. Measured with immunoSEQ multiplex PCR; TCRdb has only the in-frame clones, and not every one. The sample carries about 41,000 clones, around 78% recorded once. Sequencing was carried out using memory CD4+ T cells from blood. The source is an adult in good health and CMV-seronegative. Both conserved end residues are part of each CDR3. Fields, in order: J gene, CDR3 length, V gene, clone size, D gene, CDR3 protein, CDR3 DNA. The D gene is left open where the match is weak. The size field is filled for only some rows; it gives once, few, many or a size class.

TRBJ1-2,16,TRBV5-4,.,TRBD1,CASSLARGQGIYGYTF,TGTGCCAGCAGCTTGGCCCGGGGACAGGGAATCTATGGCTACACCTTC
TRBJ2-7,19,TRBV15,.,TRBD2,CATSRDLAGGIWWSYEQYF,TGTGCCACCAGCAGAGACCTAGCGGGAGGGATTTGGTGGTCCTACGAGCAGTACTTC
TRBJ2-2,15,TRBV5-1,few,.,CASNRATMNTGELFF,TGCGCCAGCAACAGGGCTACCATGAACACCGGGGAGCTGTTTTTT
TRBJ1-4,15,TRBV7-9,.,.,CASSPRQGFGEKLFF,TGTGCCAGCAGCCCTCGTCAGGGGTTCGGTGAAAAACTGTTTTTT
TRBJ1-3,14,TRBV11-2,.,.,CASSSPLSGNTIYF,TGTGCCAGCAGCTCCCCTCTCTCTGGAAACACCATATATTTT
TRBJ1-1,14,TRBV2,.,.,CASRDGIQNTEAFF,TGTGCCAGCAGGGACGGGATCCAGAACACTGAAGCTTTCTTT
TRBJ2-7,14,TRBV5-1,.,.,CASSWSDSSYEQYF,TGCGCCAGCAGCTGGTCGGACAGCTCCTACGAGCAGTACTTC
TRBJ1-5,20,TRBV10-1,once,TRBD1,CASSDPAPIGTGETLRPQHF,TGCGCCAGCAGTGACCCCGCCCCAATAGGGACAGGGGAGACCTTACGGCCCCAGCATTTT
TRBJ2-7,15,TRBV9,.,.,CASSPSGQAPREQYF,TGTGCCAGCAGCCCTTCGGGACAAGCCCCTCGCGAGCAGTACTTC
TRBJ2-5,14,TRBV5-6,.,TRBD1,CASSSRDRGSTQYF,TGTGCCAGCAGCTCCCGGGACAGGGGGTCAACCCAGTACTTC
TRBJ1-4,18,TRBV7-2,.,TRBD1,CASSVHRDRGATNEKLFF,TGTGCCAGCAGCGTACACCGGGACAGGGGAGCAACTAATGAAAAACTGTTTTTT
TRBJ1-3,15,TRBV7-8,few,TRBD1,CASSLTGVGGNTIYF,TGTGCCAGCAGCTTGACAGGGGTCGGTGGAAACACCATATATTTT
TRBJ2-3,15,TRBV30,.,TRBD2,CAWSVLAGGEDTQYF,TGTGCCTGGAGTGTACTTGCGGGAGGTGAAGATACGCAGTATTTT
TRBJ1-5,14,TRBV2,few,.,CASSEIPVDQPQHF,TGTGCCAGCAGTGAAATACCCGTAGATCAGCCCCAGCATTTT
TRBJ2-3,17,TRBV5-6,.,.,CASSLFDGKGGTDTQYF,TGTGCCAGCAGCTTGTTCGACGGGAAGGGTGGCACAGATACGCAGTATTTT
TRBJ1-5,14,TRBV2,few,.,CASRRESGDQPQHF,TGTGCCAGCAGGAGGGAATCTGGGGACCAGCCCCAGCATTTT
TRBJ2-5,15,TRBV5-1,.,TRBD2,CASSLEGTRMETQYF,TGCGCCAGCAGCTTGGAGGGGACTAGAATGGAGACCCAGTACTTC
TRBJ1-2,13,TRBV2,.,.,CASTRARYYGYTF,TGTGCCAGCACCCGAGCAAGATACTATGGCTACACCTTC
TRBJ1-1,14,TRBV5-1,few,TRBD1,CASSSGQPNTEAFF,TGCGCCAGCAGCTCGGGACAGCCGAACACTGAAGCTTTCTTT
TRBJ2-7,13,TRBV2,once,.,CASSRDRSYEQYF,TGTGCCAGCAGTAGGGACCGATCCTACGAGCAGTACTTC
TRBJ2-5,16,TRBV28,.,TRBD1,CASSRWDRGRQETQYF,TGTGCCAGCTCCAGATGGGACAGGGGCAGGCAAGAGACCCAGTACTTC
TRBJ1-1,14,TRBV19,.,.,CASSITGRDTEAFF,TGTGCCAGTAGTATTACAGGGAGGGACACTGAAGCTTTCTTT
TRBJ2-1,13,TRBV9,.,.,CASSIISGNEQFF,TGTGCCAGCAGCATCATTAGCGGCAATGAGCAGTTCTTC
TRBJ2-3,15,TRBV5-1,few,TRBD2,CASSWTSGTSDTQYF,TGCGCCAGCAGCTGGACTAGCGGGACGTCAGATACGCAGTATTTT
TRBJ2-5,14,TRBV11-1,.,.,CASSLGQSLRTQYF,TGTGCCAGCAGCTTAGGACAGTCCCTGAGGACCCAGTACTTC
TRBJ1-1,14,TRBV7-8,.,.,CASSLLRGNTEAFF,TGTGCCAGCAGCTTACTCAGGGGGAACACTGAAGCTTTCTTT
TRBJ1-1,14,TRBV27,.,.,CASSFRGWNTEAFF,TGTGCCAGCAGTTTCCGAGGATGGAACACTGAAGCTTTCTTT
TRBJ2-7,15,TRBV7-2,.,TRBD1,CASSSRTGASYEQYF,TGTGCCAGCAGCTCGCGGACAGGGGCGTCCTACGAGCAGTACTTC
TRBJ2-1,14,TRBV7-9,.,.,CASSLGRNYNEQFF,TGTGCCAGCAGCTTAGGCAGAAACTACAATGAGCAGTTCTTC
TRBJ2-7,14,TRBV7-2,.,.,CASSLSAGVFEQYF,TGTGCCAGCAGCTTATCGGCAGGGGTATTTGAGCAGTACTTC
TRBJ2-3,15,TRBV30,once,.,CAWSVRARAADTQYF,TGTGCCTGGAGTGTACGCGCGAGGGCAGCAGATACGCAGTATTTT
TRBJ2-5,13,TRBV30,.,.,CAWNRLKGETQYF,TGTGCCTGGAACAGGCTCAAGGGAGAGACCCAGTACTTC
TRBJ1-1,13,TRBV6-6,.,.,CASSYSTDTEAFF,TGTGCCAGCAGTTACTCGACAGACACTGAAGCTTTCTTT
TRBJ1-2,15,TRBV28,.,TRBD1,CASWVGGTGASGYTF,TGTGCCAGTTGGGTTGGGGGGACAGGGGCCTCGGGCTACACCTTC
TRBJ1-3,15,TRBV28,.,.,CASSSGSGRGNTIYF,TGTGCCAGCAGTTCGGGTTCGGGGAGAGGAAACACCATATATTTT
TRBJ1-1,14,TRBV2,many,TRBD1,CASSAQGANTEAFF,TGTGCCAGCAGTGCGCAGGGGGCGAACACTGAAGCTTTCTTT
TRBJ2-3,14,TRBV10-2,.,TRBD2,CASSRSGRTDTQYF,TGCGCCAGCAGTCGTAGCGGGAGAACAGATACGCAGTATTTT
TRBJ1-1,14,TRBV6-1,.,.,CASSAAGRNTEAFF,TGTGCCAGCAGTGCGGCAGGGAGGAACACTGAAGCTTTCTTT
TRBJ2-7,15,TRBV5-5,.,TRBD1,CASSPPGTVSYEQYF,TGTGCCAGCAGCCCCCCCGGGACAGTCTCCTACGAGCAGTACTTC
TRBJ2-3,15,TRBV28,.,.,CASSPGLPSTDTQYF,TGTGCCAGCAGTCCCGGGCTCCCAAGCACAGATACGCAGTATTTT
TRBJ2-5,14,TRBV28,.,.,CASSLRRGQETQYF,TGTGCCAGCAGCTTGCGACGGGGGCAAGAGACCCAGTACTTC
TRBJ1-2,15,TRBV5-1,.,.,CASSLGGQRGDGYTF,TGCGCCAGCAGCTTGGGAGGGCAGCGGGGTGATGGCTACACCTTC